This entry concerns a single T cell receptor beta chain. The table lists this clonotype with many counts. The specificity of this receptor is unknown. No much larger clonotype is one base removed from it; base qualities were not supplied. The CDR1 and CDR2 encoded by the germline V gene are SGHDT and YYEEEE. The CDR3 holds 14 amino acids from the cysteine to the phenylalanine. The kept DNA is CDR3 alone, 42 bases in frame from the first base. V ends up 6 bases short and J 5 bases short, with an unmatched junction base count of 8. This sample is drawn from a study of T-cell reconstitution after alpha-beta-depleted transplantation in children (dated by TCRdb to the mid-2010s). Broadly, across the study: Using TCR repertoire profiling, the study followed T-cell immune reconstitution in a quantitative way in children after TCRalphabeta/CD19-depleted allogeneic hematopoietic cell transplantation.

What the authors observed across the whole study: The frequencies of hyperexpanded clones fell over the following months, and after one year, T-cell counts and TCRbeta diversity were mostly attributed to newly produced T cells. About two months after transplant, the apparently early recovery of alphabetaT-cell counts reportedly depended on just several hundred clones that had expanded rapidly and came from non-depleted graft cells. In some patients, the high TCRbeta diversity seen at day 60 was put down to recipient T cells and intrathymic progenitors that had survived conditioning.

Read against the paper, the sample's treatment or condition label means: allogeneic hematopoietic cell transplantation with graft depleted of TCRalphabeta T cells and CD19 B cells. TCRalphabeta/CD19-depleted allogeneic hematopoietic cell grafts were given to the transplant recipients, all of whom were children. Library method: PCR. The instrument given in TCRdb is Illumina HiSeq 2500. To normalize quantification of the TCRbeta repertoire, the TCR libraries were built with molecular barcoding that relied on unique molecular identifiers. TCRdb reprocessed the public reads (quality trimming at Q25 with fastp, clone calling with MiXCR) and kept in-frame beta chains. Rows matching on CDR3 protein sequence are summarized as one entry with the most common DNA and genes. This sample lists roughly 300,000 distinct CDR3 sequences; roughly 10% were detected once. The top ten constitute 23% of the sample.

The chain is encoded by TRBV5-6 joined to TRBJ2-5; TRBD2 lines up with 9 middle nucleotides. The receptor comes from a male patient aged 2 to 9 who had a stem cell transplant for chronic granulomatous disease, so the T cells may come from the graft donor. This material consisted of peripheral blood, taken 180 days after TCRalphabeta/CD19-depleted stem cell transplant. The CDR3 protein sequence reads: CASTGGGVGETQYF. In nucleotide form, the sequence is TGTGCCAGCACAGGCGGGGGGGTCGGGGAGACCCAGTACTTC.